One sample yielded the 9 T cell receptor beta chains listed below, sequenced in a study of blood T cell repertoires in COVID-19. Measured with immunoSEQ multiplex PCR; TCRdb has only the in-frame clones, and not every one. The sample has about 150,000 clones, 76% seen once. The sample was peripheral blood. The receptors stem from a woman older than 75 with acute or convalescent COVID-19.

The V call is TRBV2, the J call TRBJ2-7, with 9 bases aligning to TRBD2. J lost 0 bases, V lost 7 bases, and 4 bases had no gene match. This CDR3 region has 14 residues. The germline V gene encodes CDR1 SNHLY and CDR2 FYNNEI. In DNA form, the CDR3 reads TGTGCCAGCAAGACTAGCGGATCCTCCTACGAGCAGTACTTC. It specifies CASKTSGSSYEQYF. Full variable domain (remainder filled in from reference TRBV2 and TRBJ2-7): EPEVTQTPSHQVTQMGQEVILRCVPISNHLYFYWYRQILGQKVEFLVSFYNNEISEKSEIFDDQFSVERPDGSNFTLKIRSTKLEDSAMYFCASKTSGSSYEQYFGPGTRLTVT.

This clone has only a few counts. Other DNA sequences of this sample code for an identical CDR3. The genes are TRBV19 and TRBJ1-1, with 7 bases fitting TRBD1. Germline lookup yields CDR1 LNHDA and CDR2 SQIVND (reference sequence). The J segment lost 1 base and the V segment lost 4 bases, leaving 6 bases of the junction unmatched. The CDR3 is 15 amino acids. This chain's CDR3 is CASSTTGTENTEAFF. The DNA for the CDR3 is TGTGCCAGTAGTACCACCGGGACAGAGAACACTGAAGCTTTCTTT. Full variable domain (remainder filled in from reference TRBV19 and TRBJ1-1): DGGITQSPKYLFRKEGQNVTLSCEQNLNHDAMYWYRQDPGQGLRLIYYSQIVNDFQKGDIAEGYSVSREKKESFPLTVTSAQKNPTAFYLCASSTTGTENTEAFFGQGTRLTVV.

The genes are TRBV5-1 and TRBJ2-1, with D perhaps TRBD1 (5 bases). Trimming took off 5 bases at V and 12 bases at J, with 24 bases between the two ends. Germline V lookup: CDR1 SGHRS, CDR2 YFSETQ. This CDR3 has 15 residues. For the CDR3, the DNA is TGCGCCAGCAGTAAGGGGTCCACAGGTAACATAGTGCAGTTCTTC. Residues: CASSKGSTGNIVQFF.

Only one count was recorded for this clone. The chain links TRBV6-5 to TRBJ1-4; D is undetermined. Germline CDR1 and CDR2: MNHEY and SVGAGI. Trimming left V 2 bases short and J 5 bases short, with 3 bases between. The CDR3 is made up of 12 amino acids. CDR3 in amino acids: CASSYLNEKLFF. CDR3 coding DNA: TGTGCCAGCAGTTACCTAAATGAAAAACTGTTTTTT.

The chain uses TRBV6-6 and TRBJ1-2; D perhaps matches TRBD1 (5 bases). The CDR3 loop spans 16 amino acids. Germline CDR1 MNHNY, CDR2 SVGAGI (reference sequence). The V end was cut by 0 bases, the J end by 7 bases, with 18 bases between. For the CDR3, the DNA is TGTGCCAGCAGTTACTCGATGGTGGCAGGGCGGATTGGCTACACCTTC. It translates to CASSYSMVAGRIGYTF.

The chain recombines TRBV5-1 with TRBJ1-2; 10 nucleotides align to TRBD1. The V gene end was trimmed by 4 bases and the J gene end by 9 bases; junction bases not matched to a gene: 15. The CDR3 is 16 amino acids. CDR1 and CDR2 (germline): SGHRS, YFSETQ. CDR3 nucleotides: TGCGCCAGCAGCCGACCTTCGGGGACAGGGGAGCAAAGCTACACCTTC. This codes for CASSRPSGTGEQSYTF.

The rearrangement links TRBV6-1 to TRBJ2-5; 7 positions match TRBD2. CDR1 and CDR2 (germline): MNHNS, SASEGT. The CDR3 loop spans 16 amino acids. V gave up 2 bases and J gave up 4 bases; unmatched junction bases: 10. CDR3 in DNA: TGTGCCAGCAGTGAAAGGGTGCGGGAGACGCGAGAGACCCAGTACTTC. Its translation is CASSERVRETRETQYF.

The chain recombines TRBV5-6 with TRBJ2-1, with 7 bases lining up with TRBD2. The CDR3 extends over 15 amino acids. V shed 4 bases, J shed 2 bases, and the junction held 6 bases outside the gene matches. The germline V gene has CDR1 SGHDT and CDR2 YYEEEE. The CDR3 reads CASSRLAETYNEQFF. CDR3 sequence (DNA): TGTGCCAGCAGCCGCCTAGCGGAGACCTACAATGAGCAGTTCTTC.

The V and J genes are TRBV6-5 and TRBJ2-5; 8 positions agree with TRBD1. In germline, CDR1 is MNHEY, CDR2 SVGAGI. Unmatched junction bases numbered 10, after V lost 2 bases and J lost 5 bases. The CDR3 runs 16 residues. This CDR3 is CASSYLPGQASETQYF. The CDR3 DNA follows: TGTGCCAGCAGTTACCTGCCGGGACAGGCGAGCGAGACCCAGTACTTC.